This passage covers 27 T cell receptor beta chains from one sample sequenced in a study of cytomegalovirus exposure and HLA in healthy donors. The method was immunoSEQ multiplex PCR; TCRdb's version includes in-frame clones alone and lacks a portion of them. The table records tens of thousands of clones, under 95% of them present only once. Specimen: PBMCs. The receptor source for this set is a man younger than 45 in good health and CMV-seronegative.

The chain is built from TRBV7-9 and TRBJ1-1; D gene uncertain. V lost 3 bases, J lost 3 bases, and 17 bases lay in between. This CDR3 is built from 16 residues. The V gene's germline CDR1 is SEHNR and CDR2 FQNEAQ (reference sequence). In DNA, the CDR3 is TGTGCCAGCAGCTTTGGAGGGCCTAGTGTCGACACTGAAGCTTTCTTT. Its protein is CASSFGGPSVDTEAFF.

This sequence joins TRBV4-2 and TRBJ1-5; D ambiguous. V lost 0 bases to trimming and J lost 6 bases, with 12 bases between them. The CDR3 is 15 residues long. CDR1 is LGHNA, CDR2 YNFKEQ, per germline. DNA of the CDR3: TGTGCCAGCAGCCAAGAAGAACAGTCCTTTCAGCCCCAGCATTTT. Its translation: CASSQEEQSFQPQHF.

The rearrangement uses TRBV2 and TRBJ1-1; a possible D gene is TRBD1 (6 bases). The germline V gene has CDR1 SNHLY and CDR2 FYNNEI. This CDR3 comprises 13 residues. V was trimmed by 3 bases and J by 11 bases, leaving 16 bases between them. The CDR3 reads CASSDFGYREAFF. In nucleotides, the CDR3 is TGTGCCAGCAGTGATTTTGGCTACAGGGAGGCTTTCTTT.

The rearrangement uses TRBV29-1 and TRBJ1-1, with 7 positions matching TRBD1. With V trimmed by 6 bases and J by 0 bases, 4 bases remained unmatched. CDR3 length: 13 residues. Germline V gives CDR1 SQVTM, CDR2 ANQGSEA. Here the CDR3 reads CSVQTGMNTEAFF. The CDR3 DNA sequence: TGCAGCGTCCAGACAGGGATGAACACTGAAGCTTTCTTT.

This rearrangement joins TRBV28 to TRBJ1-2, with 7 bases aligning to TRBD1. The CDR3 covers 17 residues. In germline, CDR1 is MDHEN, CDR2 SYDVKM. V was pared by 5 bases and J by 3 bases, with 15 bases of the junction left unmatched. CDR3 amino acids: CASSRQGLRGNYYGYTF. For the CDR3, the DNA is TGTGCCAGCAGTCGACAGGGACTGCGAGGCAATTACTATGGCTACACCTTC.

This sequence joins TRBV27 and TRBJ2-3; 12 nucleotides line up with TRBD2. Germline values: CDR1 MNHEY, CDR2 SMNVEV (reference sequence). This CDR3 is 17 amino acids long. J gave up 6 bases and V 5 bases, and 12 bases lay outside the gene matches. This chain's CDR3 is CASSLPSGRARVDTQYF. The DNA for the CDR3 is TGTGCCAGCAGTCTCCCTAGCGGGAGGGCAAGGGTGGATACGCAGTATTTT.

V is TRBV9 and J is TRBJ2-7; TRBD2 aligns across 9 bases. The CDR3 loop spans 16 amino acids. The germline V gene encodes CDR1 SGDLS and CDR2 YYNGEE. The junction had 9 bases not matched to a gene; V was cut back by 3 bases and J by 2 bases. The CDR3: CASSEASGNPPYEQYF. In DNA form, the CDR3 reads TGTGCCAGCAGCGAGGCTAGCGGGAATCCACCCTACGAGCAGTACTTC.

The chain employs TRBV6-5 and TRBJ2-7; TRBD2 agrees at 7 bases. J was trimmed by 3 bases and V by 1 base; bases with no gene match: 6. CDR3 size: 15 residues. Germline loops: CDR1 MNHEY, CDR2 SVGAGI. CDR3 sequence: CASSYYGRGIYEQYF. DNA of the CDR3: TGTGCCAGCAGTTACTATGGGCGGGGGATCTACGAGCAGTACTTC.

The chain has TRBV7-2 and TRBJ1-1; D might be TRBD1 (6 bases). There are 14 residues in the CDR3. The V gene lost 1 base and the J gene lost 0 bases, with 6 bases spanning the gap. Germline V lookup: CDR1 SGHTA, CDR2 FQGNSA. CDR3 DNA: TGTGCCAGCAGCTTAGGGACAGTGAACACTGAAGCTTTCTTT. Protein sequence: CASSLGTVNTEAFF. Using reference TRBV7-2 and TRBJ1-1 for the parts outside the CDR3, the full variable domain is GAGVSQSPSNKVTEKGKDVELRCDPISGHTALYWYRQSLGQGLEFLIYFQGNSAPDKSGLPSDRFSAERTGGSVSTLTIQRTQQEDSAVYLCASSLGTVNTEAFFGQGTRLTVV.

A single count supports this clone. This sequence joins TRBV11-3 and TRBJ2-7, with TRBD1 matching over 9 bases. This CDR3 has 13 residues. The trim removed 5 bases at V and 5 bases at J, leaving 4 bases unmatched. Germline V gene data show CDR1 as SGHNT and CDR2 as YENEEA. CDR3 in DNA: TGTGCCAGCAGCCGGGACAGGGCAAACGAGCAGTACTTC. This gives the protein CASSRDRANEQYF.

The chain has TRBV6-5 and TRBJ2-2, with 11 bases matching TRBD1. Germline loops: CDR1 MNHEY, CDR2 SVGAGI. V dropped 6 bases and J dropped 7; count of bases not matched to a gene: 7. The CDR3 is 15 residues long. The CDR3 DNA is TGTGCCAGCAGAAGGACAGGGGGCGCTGGCGGGGAGCTGTTTTTT. Translation gives CASRRTGGAGGELFF.

This clone was seen only a few times. V and J are TRBV27 and TRBJ1-2, with 7 nucleotides matching TRBD1. V dropped 5 bases and J dropped 4; count of bases not matched to a gene: 13. The CDR3 is 16 residues long. Germline V gene sequence: CDR1 MNHEY, CDR2 SMNVEV (reference sequence). CDR3 sequence: CASSTRGTAALYGYTF. Here the CDR3 DNA reads TGTGCCAGCAGTACAAGAGGGACAGCCGCCCTCTATGGCTACACCTTC.

V usage is TRBV2 and J usage is TRBJ1-2, with a possible D match to TRBD1 (6 bases). There are 14 residues in the CDR3. Germline-derived CDR1 and CDR2 are SNHLY and FYNNEI. Trimming took off 6 bases at V and 8 bases at J, with 19 bases between the two ends. The CDR3, as DNA: TGTGCCAGCAGAGGATGGGGGCGGGGGCCCGGCTACACCTTC. The encoded protein is CASRGWGRGPGYTF.

The rearrangement links TRBV2 to TRBJ2-7, with TRBD2 identical over 7 bases. The CDR3 sequence is 14 residues long. The junction had 5 bases not matched to a gene; V was cut back by 0 bases and J by 6 bases. Germline lookup yields CDR1 SNHLY and CDR2 FYNNEI. CDR3 protein: CASSEAGGPREQYF. CDR3 DNA: TGTGCCAGCAGTGAAGCGGGAGGGCCTCGCGAGCAGTACTTC. Filled out from reference TRBV2 and TRBJ2-7, the complete variable domain reads EPEVTQTPSHQVTQMGQEVILRCVPISNHLYFYWYRQILGQKVEFLVSFYNNEISEKSEIFDDQFSVERPDGSNFTLKIRSTKLEDSAMYFCASSEAGGPREQYFGPGTRLTVT.

The chain has TRBV28 and TRBJ1-2, with D perhaps TRBD1 (5 bases). The CDR3 spans 14 residues. Germline lookup yields CDR1 MDHEN and CDR2 SYDVKM. Deletions cut 5 bases from V and 5 bases from J, with 15 bases between. The CDR3 loop is CASSLGGGYYGYTF. CDR3 in DNA: TGTGCCAGCAGTCTCGGGGGGGGTTATTATGGCTACACCTTC.

This chain joins TRBV29-1 and TRBJ1-5; D perhaps matches TRBD1 (5 bases). The V gene lost 6 bases and the J gene lost 0 bases, with 12 bases spanning the gap. Germline values: CDR1 SQVTM, CDR2 ANQGSEA. The CDR3 loop spans 14 amino acids. The CDR3 nucleotides are TGCAGCGTGTCCGACAGCCATAGCAATCAGCCCCAGCATTTT. The encoded protein is CSVSDSHSNQPQHF.

The chain is built from TRBV7-9 and TRBJ1-6; 7 bases align to TRBD1. The CDR3 runs to 15 residues. Trimming removed 5 bases from V and 7 bases from J; junction bases left unmatched: 8. Looked up from germline, CDR1 is SEHNR and CDR2 is FQNEAQ (reference sequence). The CDR3 loop reads CASSEGGAENSPLHF. The DNA for the CDR3 is TGTGCCAGCAGCGAAGGGGGCGCCGAGAATTCACCCCTCCACTTT.

This clone was seen only once. The chain combines TRBV19 with TRBJ2-7; D is possibly TRBD1 (5 bases). V was pared by 0 bases and J by 7 bases, with 10 bases between. Germline loops: CDR1 LNHDA, CDR2 SQIVND (reference sequence). The CDR3 spans 13 residues. The CDR3, as DNA: TGTGCCAGTAGTATAGACTACCAGGGAGAGCAGTACTTC. Encoded protein: CASSIDYQGEQYF.

Only one count was recorded for this clone. The chain links TRBV10-1 to TRBJ2-7; a weak D match, TRBD1 (6 bases). CDR1 and CDR2 from the germline V gene are WNHNN and SYGVQD (reference sequence). This CDR3 is built from 13 residues. The germline V and J ends were trimmed by 6 bases and 0 bases, with 9 bases remaining between them. CDR3 protein: CASSRDISYEQYF. CDR3 sequence (DNA): TGCGCCAGCAGCCGGGACATCTCCTACGAGCAGTACTTC.

The chain combines TRBV29-1 with TRBJ2-3; no definite D call. The germline gives CDR1 SQVTM, CDR2 ANQGSEA. The CDR3 totals 12 residues. V shed 7 bases and J shed 1 base, with 9 bases lying between them. CDR3 sequence reads: CSALRGTDTQYF. As DNA, the CDR3 is TGCAGCGCCTTACGGGGCACAGATACGCAGTATTTT.

The sample holds one count of this clone. The chain couples TRBV10-1 to TRBJ2-4; TRBD1 aligns across 10 bases. CDR3 length: 13 residues. The germline V gene has CDR1 WNHNN and CDR2 SYGVQD (reference sequence). V was clipped by 5 bases and J by 6 bases; unmatched bases: 1. CDR3 DNA sequence: TGCGCCAGCAGTTGGGACAGGGGAAACATTCAGTACTTC. It encodes CASSWDRGNIQYF.

The chain recombines TRBV19 with TRBJ2-2; D call uncertain. Germline V lookup: CDR1 LNHDA, CDR2 SQIVND (reference sequence). V was cut by 6 bases and J by 6 bases, with 11 bases left in between. This CDR3 spans 13 amino acids. For the CDR3, the DNA is TGTGCCAGTAGATTCCGGTCCCCCGGGGAGCTGTTTTTT. It is translated as CASRFRSPGELFF.

The chain couples TRBV6-5 to TRBJ2-7, with D perhaps TRBD1 (5 bases). V lost 0 bases to trimming and J lost 2 bases, with 11 bases between them. Germline values: CDR1 MNHEY, CDR2 SVGAGI. The CDR3 is made up of 15 amino acids. For the CDR3, the DNA is TGTGCCAGCAGTTACTCATGGCAGGACACCTACGAGCAGTACTTC. Encoded protein: CASSYSWQDTYEQYF.

The chain recombines TRBV14 with TRBJ2-2; D may be TRBD2 (6 bases). The CDR3 sequence is 15 residues long. V lost 1 base to trimming and J lost 4 bases, with 10 bases between them. Germline-derived CDR1 and CDR2 are SGHDN and FVKESK. In DNA form, the CDR3 reads TGTGCCAGCAGCCAAGCGGCGGGGATCACCGGGGAGCTGTTTTTT. It codes for CASSQAAGITGELFF.

Only a few counts were recorded for this clone. The gene calls are TRBV28 and TRBJ2-3; 7 nucleotides line up with TRBD1. This CDR3 region has 18 residues. After removal of 5 bases from V and 0 bases from J, the junction contained 14 bases not matched to a gene. CDR1 and CDR2 (germline): MDHEN, SYDVKM. The chain's CDR3 is CASSLTSYSGQSTDTQYF. The CDR3 DNA follows: TGTGCCAGCAGTCTAACATCCTATTCGGGACAGAGCACAGATACGCAGTATTTT.

This rearrangement joins TRBV11-3 to TRBJ2-1; 10 bases agree with TRBD1. The length of the CDR3 is 16 residues. Germline CDR1 is SGHNT and CDR2 is YENEEA. V lost 5 bases to trimming and J lost 7 bases; unmatched junction nucleotides: 11. The CDR3 nucleotides are TGTGCCAGCAGCGAGCAGGGACAGGGGAGGGAGAATGAGCAGTTCTTC. As protein: CASSEQGQGRENEQFF.

The gene calls are TRBV2 and TRBJ2-5, with D perhaps TRBD1 (6 bases). Germline CDR1 reads SNHLY; CDR2 reads FYNNEI. CDR3 size: 14 residues. Trimming took 3 bases from V and 2 from J, leaving 10 bases between them. DNA for the CDR3: TGTGCCAGCAGTGAGGGGGCCGTTCAAGAGACCCAGTACTTC. As protein: CASSEGAVQETQYF.